The source of this T cell receptor (beta chain) is a study of response to subunit inactivated influenza vaccine. This clonotype was recorded many times. What it binds is not known. Germline V gene data show CDR1 as SGHKS and CDR2 as YYEKEE (reference sequence). CDR3 length: 16 amino acids. V gave up 1 base and J gave up 7 bases; unmatched junction bases: 7. TCRdb reanalysed the RT-PCR reads using MiXCR and keeps one entry per CDR3 protein. The sample contains roughly 500,000 distinct CDR3 sequences, approximately 15% of which appear only once. Study-wide points: That few new T cells are recruited by each seasonal influenza vaccination was the authors' suggestion.

The sequence was collected from a man between 45 and 75 years old who received an inactivated influenza vaccine. The chain is built from TRBV5-5 and TRBJ2-1; 11 bases align to TRBD1. The sequencing here drew on CD4+ T cells sorted from PBMCs, taken roughly 24 months after vaccination. CDR3 region: CASSLLDRGLWNEQFF. The CDR3 nucleotides read TGTGCCAGCAGCTTGCTGGACAGGGGGCTTTGGAATGAGCAGTTCTTC.